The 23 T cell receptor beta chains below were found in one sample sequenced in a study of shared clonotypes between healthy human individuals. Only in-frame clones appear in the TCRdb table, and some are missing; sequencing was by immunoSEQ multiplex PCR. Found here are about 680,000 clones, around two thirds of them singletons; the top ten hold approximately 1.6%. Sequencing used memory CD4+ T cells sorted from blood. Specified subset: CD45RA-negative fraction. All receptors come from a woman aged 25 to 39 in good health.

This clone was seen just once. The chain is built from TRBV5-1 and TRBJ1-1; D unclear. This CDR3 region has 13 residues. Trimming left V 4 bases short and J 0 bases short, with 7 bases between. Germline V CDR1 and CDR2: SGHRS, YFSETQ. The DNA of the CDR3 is TGCGCCAGCAGCGCCTGGATGAACACTGAAGCTTTCTTT. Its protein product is CASSAWMNTEAFF.

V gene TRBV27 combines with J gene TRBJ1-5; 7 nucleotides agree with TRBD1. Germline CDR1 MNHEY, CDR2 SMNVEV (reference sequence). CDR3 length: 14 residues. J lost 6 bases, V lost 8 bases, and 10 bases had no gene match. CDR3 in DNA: TGTGCCAGCGGACTCGACAGGGACAGTCAGCCCCAGCATTTT. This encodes CASGLDRDSQPQHF.

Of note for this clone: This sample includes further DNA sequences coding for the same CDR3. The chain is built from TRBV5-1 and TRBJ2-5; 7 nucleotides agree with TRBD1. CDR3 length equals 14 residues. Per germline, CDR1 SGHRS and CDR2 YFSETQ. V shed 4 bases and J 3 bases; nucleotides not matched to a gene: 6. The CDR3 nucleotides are TGCGCCAGCAGCCCGACAGGGACCGAAGAGACCCAGTACTTC. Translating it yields CASSPTGTEETQYF.

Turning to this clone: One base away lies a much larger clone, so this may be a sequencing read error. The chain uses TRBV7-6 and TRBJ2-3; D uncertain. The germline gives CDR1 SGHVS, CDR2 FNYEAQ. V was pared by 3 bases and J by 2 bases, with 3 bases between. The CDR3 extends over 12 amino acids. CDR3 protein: CASSFYTDTQYF. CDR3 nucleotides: TGTGCCAGCAGCTTCTACACAGATACGCAGTATTTT.

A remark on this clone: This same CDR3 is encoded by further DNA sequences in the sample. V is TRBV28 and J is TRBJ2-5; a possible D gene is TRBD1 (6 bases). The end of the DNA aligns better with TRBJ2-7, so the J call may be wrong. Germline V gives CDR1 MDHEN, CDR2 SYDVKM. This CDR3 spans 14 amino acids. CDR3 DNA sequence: TGTGCCAGCAGTTTTCTACAGGGCCCCTACGAGCAGTACTTC. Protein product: CASSFLQGPYEQYF.

The chain's CDR3 is CASSSSGGNNYGYTF. CDR3 nucleotide sequence: TGTGCCAGCAGTTCTTCAGGGGGCAACAACTATGGCTACACCTTC. The chain employs TRBV27 and TRBJ1-2; 8 nucleotides match TRBD1. Germline-derived CDR1 and CDR2 are MNHEY and SMNVEV (reference sequence). V was clipped by 4 bases and J by 2 bases; unmatched bases: 6. This CDR3 has 15 residues.

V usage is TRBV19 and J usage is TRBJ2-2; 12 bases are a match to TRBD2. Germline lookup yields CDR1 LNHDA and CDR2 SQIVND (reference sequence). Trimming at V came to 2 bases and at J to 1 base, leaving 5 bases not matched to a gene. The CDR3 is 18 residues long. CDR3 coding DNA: TGTGCCAGTAGTATACATCTAGCGGGAGGGGTGAACACCGGGGAGCTGTTTTTT. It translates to CASSIHLAGGVNTGELFF.

The CDR3 spells CASSFQGLTDTQYF. The CDR3 bases are TGCGCCAGCTCGTTTCAGGGGTTGACAGATACGCAGTATTTT. The gene calls are TRBV5-1 and TRBJ2-3; possibly TRBD1 for D (6 bases). CDR3 length: 14 amino acids. Trimming removed 7 bases from V and 3 bases from J, with 15 bases in between. Germline V gene data show CDR1 as SGHRS and CDR2 as YFSETQ.

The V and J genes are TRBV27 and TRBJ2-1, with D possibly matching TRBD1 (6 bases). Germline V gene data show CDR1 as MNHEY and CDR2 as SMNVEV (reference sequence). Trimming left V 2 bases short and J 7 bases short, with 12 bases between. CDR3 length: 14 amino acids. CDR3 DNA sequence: TGTGCCAGCAGTTTACAGGGTAGGGGGAATGAGCAGTTCTTC. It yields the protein CASSLQGRGNEQFF.

The CDR3, as DNA: TGTGCCAGCAGTGATGGACAGAGCAGCTATGGCTACACCTTC. Translating gives CASSDGQSSYGYTF. The J gene is TRBJ1-2, the V gene TRBV6-4; the D gene is possibly TRBD1 (6 bases). This CDR3 has 14 residues. Germline CDR1 and CDR2: MRHNA and SNTAGT. Trimming cost V 3 bases and J 4 bases, with 12 bases left between them.

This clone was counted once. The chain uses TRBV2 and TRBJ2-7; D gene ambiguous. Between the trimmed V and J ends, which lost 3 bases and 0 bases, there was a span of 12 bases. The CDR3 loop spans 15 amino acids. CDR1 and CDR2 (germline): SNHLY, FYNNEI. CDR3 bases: TGTGCCAGCAGTGATCTTACCCCCGGCTCCTACGAGCAGTACTTC. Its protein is CASSDLTPGSYEQYF.

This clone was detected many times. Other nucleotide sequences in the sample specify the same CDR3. This CDR3 is CASRTNEKLFF. The CDR3 nucleotides read TGTGCCAGCAGGACTAATGAAAAACTGTTTTTT. This rearrangement joins TRBV28 to TRBJ1-4; no clear D. Germline lookup yields CDR1 MDHEN and CDR2 SYDVKM. The CDR3 is made up of 11 amino acids. V lost 6 bases, J lost 2 bases, and 1 base lay in between. Drawing the rest from reference TRBV28 and TRBJ1-4, the complete variable domain is DVKVTQSSRYLVKRTGEKVFLECVQDMDHENMFWYRQDPGLGLRLIYFSYDVKMKEKGDIPEGYSVSREKKERFSLILESASTNQTSMYLCASRTNEKLFFGSGTQLSVL.

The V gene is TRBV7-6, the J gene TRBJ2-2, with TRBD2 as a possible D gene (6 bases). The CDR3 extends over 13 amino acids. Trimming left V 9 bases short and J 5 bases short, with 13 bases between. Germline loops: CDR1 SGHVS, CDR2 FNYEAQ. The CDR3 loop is CASSSAVTGELFF. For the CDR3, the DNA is TGTGCCAGTTCTAGCGCGGTTACCGGGGAGCTGTTTTTT. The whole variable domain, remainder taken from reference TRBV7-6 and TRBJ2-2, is GAGVSQSPRYKVTKRGQDVALRCDPISGHVSLYWYRQALGQGPEFLTYFNYEAQQDKSGLPNDRFSAERPEGSISTLTIQRTEQRDSAMYRCASSSAVTGELFFGEGSRLTVL.

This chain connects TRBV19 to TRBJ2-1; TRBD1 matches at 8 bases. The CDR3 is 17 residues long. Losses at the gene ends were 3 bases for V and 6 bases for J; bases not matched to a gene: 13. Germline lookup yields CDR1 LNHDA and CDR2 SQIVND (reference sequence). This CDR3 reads CASSILPGTGGSNEQFF. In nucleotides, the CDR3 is TGTGCCAGTAGTATTCTTCCCGGAACAGGGGGGAGCAATGAGCAGTTCTTC.

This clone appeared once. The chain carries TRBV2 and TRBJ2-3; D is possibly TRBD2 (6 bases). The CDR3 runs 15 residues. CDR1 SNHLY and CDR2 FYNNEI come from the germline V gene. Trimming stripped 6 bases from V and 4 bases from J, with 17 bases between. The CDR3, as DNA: TGTGCCAGCAGCTGGGACCCGGGAGTTTCAGATACGCAGTATTTT. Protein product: CASSWDPGVSDTQYF. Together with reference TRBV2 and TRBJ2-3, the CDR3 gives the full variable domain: EPEVTQTPSHQVTQMGQEVILRCVPISNHLYFYWYRQILGQKVEFLVSFYNNEISEKSEIFDDQFSVERPDGSNFTLKIRSTKLEDSAMYFCASSWDPGVSDTQYFGPGTRLTVL.

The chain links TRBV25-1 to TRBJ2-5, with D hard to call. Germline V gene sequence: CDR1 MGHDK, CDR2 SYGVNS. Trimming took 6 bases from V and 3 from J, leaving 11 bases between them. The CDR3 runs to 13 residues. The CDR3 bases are TGTGCCAGCAGGAAGACAATAGAAGAGACCCAGTACTTC. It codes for CASRKTIEETQYF.

CDR3 protein: CASSPWTSDYNEQFF. CDR3 in DNA: TGTGCCAGCAGTCCATGGACTAGCGACTACAATGAGCAGTTCTTC. V usage is TRBV27 and J usage is TRBJ2-1, with 9 bases matching TRBD2. The V gene end was trimmed by 5 bases and the J gene end by 3 bases; junction bases not matched to a gene: 5. This CDR3 region has 15 residues. Germline CDR1 reads MNHEY; CDR2 reads SMNVEV (reference sequence).

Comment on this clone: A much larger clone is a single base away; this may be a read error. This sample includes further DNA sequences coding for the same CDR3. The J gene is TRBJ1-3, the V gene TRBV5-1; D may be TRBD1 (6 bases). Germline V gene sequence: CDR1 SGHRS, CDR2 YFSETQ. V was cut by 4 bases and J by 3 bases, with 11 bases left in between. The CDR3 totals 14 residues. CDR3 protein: CASSPGTFGNTIYF. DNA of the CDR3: TGCGCCAGCAGCCCAGGGACATTTGGAAACACCATATATTTT. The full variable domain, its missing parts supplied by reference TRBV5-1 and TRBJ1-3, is KAGVTQTPRYLIKTRGQQVTLSCSPISGHRSVSWYQQTPGQGLQFLFEYFSETQRNKGNFPGRFSGRQFSNSRSEMNVSTLELGDSALYLCASSPGTFGNTIYFGEGSWLTVV.

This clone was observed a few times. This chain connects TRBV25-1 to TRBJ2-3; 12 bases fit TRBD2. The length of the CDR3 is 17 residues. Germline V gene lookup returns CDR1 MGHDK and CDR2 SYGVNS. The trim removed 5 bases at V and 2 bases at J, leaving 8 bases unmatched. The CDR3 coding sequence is TGTGCCAGCAGTTCGCGGACTAGCGGGGAAAACACAGATACGCAGTATTTT. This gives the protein CASSSRTSGENTDTQYF. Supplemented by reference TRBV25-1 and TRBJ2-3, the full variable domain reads EADIYQTPRYLVIGTGKKITLECSQTMGHDKMYWYQQDPGMELHLIHYSYGVNSTEKGDLSSESTVSRIRTEHFPLTLESARPSHTSQYLCASSSRTSGENTDTQYFGPGTRLTVL.

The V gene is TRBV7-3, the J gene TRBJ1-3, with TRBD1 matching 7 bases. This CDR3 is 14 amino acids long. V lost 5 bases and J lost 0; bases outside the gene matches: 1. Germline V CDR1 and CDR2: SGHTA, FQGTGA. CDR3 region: CASSPGGSGNTIYF. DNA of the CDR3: TGTGCCAGCAGCCCAGGGGGCTCTGGAAACACCATATATTTT.

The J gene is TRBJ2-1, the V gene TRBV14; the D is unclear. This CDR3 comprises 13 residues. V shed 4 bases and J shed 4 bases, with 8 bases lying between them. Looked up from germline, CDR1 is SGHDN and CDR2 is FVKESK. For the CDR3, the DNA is TGTGCCAGCAGCCGTGGACGGTACAATGAGCAGTTCTTC. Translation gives CASSRGRYNEQFF.

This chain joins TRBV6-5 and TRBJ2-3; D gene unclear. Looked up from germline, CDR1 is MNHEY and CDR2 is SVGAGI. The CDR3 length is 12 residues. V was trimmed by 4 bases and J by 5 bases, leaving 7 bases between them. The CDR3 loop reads CASSFLEDTQYF. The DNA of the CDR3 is TGTGCCAGCAGTTTTTTAGAAGATACGCAGTATTTT.

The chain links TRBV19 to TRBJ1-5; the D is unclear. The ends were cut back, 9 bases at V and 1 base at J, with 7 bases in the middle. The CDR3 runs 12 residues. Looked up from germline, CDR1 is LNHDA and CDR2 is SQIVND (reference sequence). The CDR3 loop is CASCRSNQPQHF. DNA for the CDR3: TGTGCCAGCTGTAGGAGCAATCAGCCCCAGCATTTT.